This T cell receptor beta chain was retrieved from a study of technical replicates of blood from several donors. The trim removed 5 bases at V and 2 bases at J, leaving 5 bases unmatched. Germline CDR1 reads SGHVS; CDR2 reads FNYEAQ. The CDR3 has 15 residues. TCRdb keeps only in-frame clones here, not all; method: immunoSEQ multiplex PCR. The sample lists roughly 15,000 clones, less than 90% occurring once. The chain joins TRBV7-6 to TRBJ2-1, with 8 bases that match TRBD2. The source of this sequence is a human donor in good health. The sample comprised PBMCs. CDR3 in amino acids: CASSPVAGTYNEQFF. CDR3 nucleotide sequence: TGTGCCAGCAGCCCGGTAGCGGGGACCTACAATGAGCAGTTCTTC.